A single sample gave rise to the 13 T cell receptor beta chains below, sequenced in a study of T-cell reconstitution after alpha-beta-depleted transplantation in children. A TCRbeta library incorporating unique molecular identifiers was prepared. TCRdb re-called the PCR reads with MiXCR, one entry per CDR3 protein. The sample has a few hundred thousand distinct CDR3 sequences; roughly a tenth are singletons. The material was PBMCs, obtained before TCRalphabeta/CD19-depleted stem cell transplant. The receptor source for this set is a boy less than two years old with acute myeloid leukemia, due to receive a stem cell transplant.

With respect to this clonotype: A read error is possible here, since a much larger clone lies one base away. The chain couples TRBV4-3 to TRBJ1-4; 7 bases fit TRBD1. V was clipped by 1 base and J by 8 bases; unmatched bases: 10. Germline-derived CDR1 and CDR2 are LGHNA and YSLEER. This CDR3 has 16 amino acids. Here the CDR3 DNA reads TGCGCCAGCAGCCAAGGCCGAACAGGGGACGACGAAAAACTGTTTTTT. Amino acids: CASSQGRTGDDEKLFF.

This clonotype was counted ten times or more. The rearrangement uses TRBV27 and TRBJ2-3, with TRBD1 identical over 7 bases. The V and J ends lost 7 bases and 4 bases, in that order; junction bases with no gene match: 8. This CDR3 is built from 14 residues. Germline-derived CDR1 and CDR2 are MNHEY and SMNVEV (reference sequence). CDR3 in DNA: TGTGCCAGCACCACTCGACAGGGCCCAGATACGCAGTATTTT. Its protein product is CASTTRQGPDTQYF.

The chain's CDR3 is CASSGIGQGPSYEQYF. The CDR3 nucleotides read TGCGCCAGCAGCGGAATCGGACAGGGACCGTCCTACGAGCAGTACTTC. The chain has TRBV5-1 and TRBJ2-7; 8 bases are a match to TRBD1. CDR1 is SGHRS and CDR2 is YFSETQ in the germline V gene. This CDR3 has 16 amino acids. J lost 1 base, V lost 4 bases, and 10 bases had no gene match. Supplemented by reference TRBV5-1 and TRBJ2-7, the full variable domain reads KAGVTQTPRYLIKTRGQQVTLSCSPISGHRSVSWYQQTPGQGLQFLFEYFSETQRNKGNFPGRFSGRQFSNSRSEMNVSTLELGDSALYLCASSGIGQGPSYEQYFGPGTRLTVT.

This clonotype was detected ten times or more. The V call is TRBV10-3, the J call TRBJ1-5, with D perhaps TRBD1 (6 bases). The CDR3 extends over 13 amino acids. With 7 bases removed from V and 1 base from J, the gap between germline ends came to 8 bases. CDR1 ENHRY and CDR2 SYGVKD come from the germline V gene. In DNA, the CDR3 is TGTGCCATCACCGGGGGCAGCAATCAGCCCCAGCATTTT. Amino acid sequence: CAITGGSNQPQHF.

This clonotype came up many times. The J gene is TRBJ1-4, the V gene TRBV19; TRBD1 agrees at 8 bases. There are 14 residues in the CDR3. Germline loops: CDR1 LNHDA, CDR2 SQIVND (reference sequence). The trim removed 6 bases at V and 5 bases at J, leaving 5 bases unmatched. The CDR3 DNA sequence: TGTGCCAGTAGGCCGACAGGGGCGAATGAAAAACTGTTTTTT. Its translation is CASRPTGANEKLFF.

This clonotype has ten or more counts. The chain carries TRBV9 and TRBJ2-2, with TRBD1 matching 8 bases. Germline V CDR1 and CDR2: SGDLS, YYNGEE. After removal of 3 bases from V and 3 bases from J, the junction contained 10 bases not matched to a gene. The length of the CDR3 is 17 residues. CDR3 protein: CASSGPGGAWDTGELFF. CDR3 in DNA: TGTGCCAGCAGCGGGCCAGGGGGCGCCTGGGACACCGGGGAGCTGTTTTTT.

In this sample, this clonotype turned up many times. The chain recombines TRBV7-9 with TRBJ2-3; a possible D gene is TRBD1 (6 bases). V was cut by 6 bases and J by 9 bases, with 13 bases left in between. CDR1 and CDR2 (germline): SEHNR, FQNEAQ (reference sequence). The CDR3 sequence is 12 residues long. The CDR3 here is CASSLDRNTQYF. As DNA, the CDR3 is TGTGCCAGCAGTCTGGACAGAAACACGCAGTATTTT.

In regard to this clonotype: A much larger clone lies one base from this, so it may be a read error. V and J are TRBV28 and TRBJ2-7, with TRBD2 matching 8 bases. The CDR3 spans 14 residues. The germline gives CDR1 MDHEN, CDR2 SYDVKM. The CDR3 DNA sequence: TGTGCCAGCAGCCGAAGCGGGAGCTCCTACGAGCAGTGCTTC. Translation: CASSRSGSSYEQCF.

This clonotype was counted between two and nine times. The V and J genes are TRBV10-3 and TRBJ2-7, with 9 positions matching TRBD2. CDR3 size: 13 residues. The V gene's germline CDR1 is ENHRY and CDR2 SYGVKD. V trimming: 6 bases; J trimming: 4 bases; junction bases outside the gene matches: 4. The chain's CDR3 is CAIRRGGGYEQYF. CDR3 DNA: TGTGCCATCAGGCGGGGGGGCGGGTACGAGCAGTACTTC.

In its sample, this clonotype was seen many times. V gene TRBV28 combines with J gene TRBJ2-5; tentatively, D is TRBD2 (6 bases). Between the trimmed V and J ends, which lost 6 bases and 1 base, there was a span of 15 bases. Germline lookup yields CDR1 MDHEN and CDR2 SYDVKM. The CDR3 is 15 residues long. The CDR3 DNA reads as TGTGCCAGCAGACCCCCTCTAGCGCCCCAAGAGACCCAGTACTTC. Protein: CASRPPLAPQETQYF.

The sample holds a few counts of this clonotype. The chain links TRBV15 to TRBJ2-5; TRBD1 matches at 8 bases. Germline CDR1 LNHNV, CDR2 YYDKDF (reference sequence). Losses at the gene ends were 0 bases for V and 4 bases for J; bases not matched to a gene: 4. CDR3 size: 15 residues. CDR3 coding DNA: TGTGCCACCAGCAGAGACAGACAGGGGAGAGAGACCCAGTACTTC. It specifies CATSRDRQGRETQYF.

This clonotype occurred many times. This sequence joins TRBV7-6 and TRBJ2-7; maybe TRBD2 (5 bases). The CDR3 covers 16 residues. V was cut by 3 bases and J by 0 bases, with 15 bases left in between. CDR1 and CDR2 from the germline V gene are SGHVS and FNYEAQ. DNA for the CDR3: TGTGCCAGCAGCTTCTCCGGCGGGCCCAGCTCCTACGAGCAGTACTTC. Its protein product is CASSFSGGPSSYEQYF.

This clonotype was recorded many times. The chain uses TRBV27 and TRBJ2-1; tentative D call: TRBD2 (5 bases). This CDR3 has 15 residues. Deletions cut 2 bases from V and 6 bases from J, with 14 bases between. CDR1 MNHEY and CDR2 SMNVEV come from the germline V gene (reference sequence). The CDR3 spells CASSLRYTSSNEQFF. The DNA for the CDR3 is TGTGCCAGCAGTTTACGGTATACTAGTAGCAATGAGCAGTTCTTC.